These 18 T cell receptor beta chains share one sample of origin, sequenced in a study of T cells in Graves' hyperthyroidism and ophthalmopathy. RNA transcripts served as the template for amplifying TCR beta CDR3 regions. Carried out on the TCR CDR3, a first-round RT-PCR used the HTBI primer set. MiXCR was run by TCRdb on the multiplex PCR reads, yielding one entry per CDR3 protein. The sample records about 530,000 distinct CDR3 sequences, approximately 17% being singletons. Material for sequencing was blood. The receptors stem from a woman aged 18-29 years with Graves' ophthalmopathy.

Many counts were recorded for this clonotype. The chain joins TRBV30 to TRBJ1-3; no clear D. Germline V gene lookup returns CDR1 GTSNPN and CDR2 SVGIG (reference sequence). V lost 3 bases and J 4 bases, leaving 7 bases between the germline ends. The CDR3 length is 12 residues. The chain's CDR3 is CAWRRVGNTIYF. The DNA for the CDR3 is TGTGCCTGGAGAAGGGTGGGAAACACCATATATTTT.

This chain uses TRBV20-1 with TRBJ2-7; 9 positions match TRBD1. The CDR3 runs 14 residues. Germline values: CDR1 DFQATT, CDR2 SNEGSKA (reference sequence). Trimming at V came to 4 bases and at J to 3 bases, leaving 7 bases not matched to a gene. The CDR3 region is CSANLPGQGYEQYF. In DNA form, the CDR3 reads TGCAGTGCTAACCTACCGGGACAGGGCTACGAGCAGTACTTC.

This chain joins TRBV5-1 and TRBJ2-3; 7 nucleotides line up with TRBD1. V dropped 0 bases and J dropped 3; count of bases not matched to a gene: 4. CDR1 SGHRS and CDR2 YFSETQ come from the germline V gene. CDR3 length: 15 residues. CDR3 DNA sequence: TGCGCCAGCAGCTTGGCCAGGGGGATGACAGATACGCAGTATTTT. It encodes CASSLARGMTDTQYF.

Concerning this clonotype itself: The junction differs from germline at one of its ends, possibly a read error. The chain employs TRBV7-9 and TRBJ1-1, with D unresolved. This CDR3 is 15 amino acids long. The germline gives CDR1 SEHNR, CDR2 FQNEAQ (reference sequence). The CDR3 region is CARSSNRGSNTEAFF. CDR3 DNA: TGTGCCCGCAGCTCGAACCGGGGATCGAACACTGAAGCTTTCTTT.

This clonotype appeared a few times. This rearrangement joins TRBV5-1 to TRBJ1-2; D gene uncertain. V lost 0 bases, J lost 8 bases, and 17 bases lay in between. This CDR3 is 15 amino acids long. Germline V lookup: CDR1 SGHRS, CDR2 YFSETQ. DNA of the CDR3: TGCGCCAGCAGCTTGGAAACAGCCTCCCCCAAGGGCTACACCTTC. Translation: CASSLETASPKGYTF. Full variable domain (outside the CDR3, taken from reference TRBV5-1 and TRBJ1-2): KAGVTQTPRYLIKTRGQQVTLSCSPISGHRSVSWYQQTPGQGLQFLFEYFSETQRNKGNFPGRFSGRQFSNSRSEMNVSTLELGDSALYLCASSLETASPKGYTFGSGTRLTVV.

The chain employs TRBV6-5 and TRBJ2-3; 9 bases are shared with TRBD2. Trimming cost V 0 bases and J 5 bases; bases outside gene matches: 6. There are 16 residues in the CDR3. Germline V gene data show CDR1 as MNHEY and CDR2 as SVGAGI. The CDR3 nucleotides read TGTGCCAGCAGTTACTCGGGCGGGGGGGCCGGAGATACGCAGTATTTT. Its protein product is CASSYSGGGAGDTQYF.

The sample holds a few counts of this clonotype. The rearrangement uses TRBV28 and TRBJ1-6; TRBD1 agrees at 7 bases. Germline trimming cut 3 bases from V and 7 bases from J; bases unmatched to any gene: 6. Germline V lookup: CDR1 MDHEN, CDR2 SYDVKM. The CDR3 contains 15 residues. CDR3 sequence: CASSFAAGGNSPLHF. DNA of the CDR3: TGTGCCAGCAGTTTCGCGGCAGGGGGAAATTCACCCCTCCACTTT.

This clonotype was seen a handful of times. This chain uses TRBV28 with TRBJ2-3; D is uncertain. The CDR3 sequence is 16 residues long. CDR1 is MDHEN and CDR2 is SYDVKM in the germline V gene. The V end lost 7 bases, the J end lost 2 bases, and 19 bases lay between the germline ends. DNA for the CDR3: TGTGCCAGCACCCCTTTTGACCCGGTGAACACAGATACGCAGTATTTT. Its translation: CASTPFDPVNTDTQYF. Using reference TRBV28 and TRBJ2-3 for the parts outside the CDR3, the full variable domain is DVKVTQSSRYLVKRTGEKVFLECVQDMDHENMFWYRQDPGLGLRLIYFSYDVKMKEKGDIPEGYSVSREKKERFSLILESASTNQTSMYLCASTPFDPVNTDTQYFGPGTRLTVL.

Many counts were recorded for this clonotype. The CDR3: CASSPGASGGHNEQFF. In nucleotides, the CDR3 is TGTGCCAGCAGCCCAGGGGCTAGCGGGGGCCACAATGAGCAGTTCTTC. The chain recombines TRBV11-2 with TRBJ2-1, with 10 bases aligning to TRBD2. Germline assignment: CDR1 SGHAT and CDR2 FQNNGV. After removal of 5 bases from V and 5 bases from J, the junction contained 9 bases not matched to a gene. The CDR3 has 16 amino acids.

The chain has TRBV19 and TRBJ2-2; D is possibly TRBD1 or TRBD2 (6 bases each). CDR1 is LNHDA, CDR2 SQIVND, per germline (reference sequence). The germline V and J ends were trimmed by 3 bases and 4 bases, with 18 bases remaining between them. CDR3 size: 17 residues. The CDR3 DNA sequence: TGTGCCAGTAGTATCCCCGGAGGGGGAGGTAGCACCGGGGAGCTGTTTTTT. Protein product: CASSIPGGGGSTGELFF. The full variable domain, in which reference TRBV19 and TRBJ2-2 provide the parts outside the CDR3, is DGGITQSPKYLFRKEGQNVTLSCEQNLNHDAMYWYRQDPGQGLRLIYYSQIVNDFQKGDIAEGYSVSREKKESFPLTVTSAQKNPTAFYLCASSIPGGGGSTGELFFGEGSRLTVL.

The rearrangement joins TRBV19 to TRBJ2-2, with D possibly being TRBD2 (5 bases). This CDR3 is 16 amino acids long. Trimming shortened V by 5 bases and J by 0 bases, and 13 bases separated the two germline ends. Per germline, CDR1 LNHDA and CDR2 SQIVND (reference sequence). The CDR3 loop is CASSWTGNANTGELFF. The CDR3, as DNA: TGTGCCAGTAGTTGGACGGGGAACGCGAACACCGGGGAGCTGTTTTTT.

The chain uses TRBV14 and TRBJ1-1; D is ambiguous. V dropped 1 base and J dropped 3 bases, with 12 bases sitting between them. This CDR3 has 15 amino acids. Germline CDR1 reads SGHDN; CDR2 reads FVKESK. The DNA for the CDR3 is TGTGCCAGCAGCCAAGTCCGTTCCTGGGACACTGAAGCTTTCTTT. Translation gives CASSQVRSWDTEAFF.

This clonotype has just a few counts. The gene calls are TRBV6-2 or TRBV6-3 and TRBJ2-1; 8 bases match TRBD2. V lost 0 bases, J lost 9 bases, and 10 bases stayed unmatched. The CDR3 loop spans 16 amino acids. Germline V gene lookup returns CDR1 MNHEY and CDR2 SVGEGT. CDR3 loop: CASSYSAGVRGGEQFF. The DNA of the CDR3 is TGTGCCAGCAGTTACTCAGCGGGAGTTAGGGGGGGTGAGCAGTTCTTC.

This clonotype has ten or more counts. The chain combines TRBV7-3 with TRBJ1-1, with unresolved D. Trimming took 1 base from V and 2 from J, leaving 8 bases between them. The CDR3 is 14 residues long. The germline V gene has CDR1 SGHTA and CDR2 FQGTGA. In DNA, the CDR3 is TGTGCCAGCAGCTTAAATCCACTAAACACTGAAGCTTTCTTT. Translation gives CASSLNPLNTEAFF.

The chain employs TRBV6-1 and TRBJ1-2; D is ambiguous. V lost 5 bases and J 8 bases, leaving 21 bases between the germline ends. The CDR3 spans 15 residues. Germline lookup yields CDR1 MNHNS and CDR2 SASEGT. In nucleotides, the CDR3 is TGTGCCAGCAGTATACAAGTGGGGTCCTTGGGCGGCTACACCTTC. Its translation: CASSIQVGSLGGYTF.

This chain joins TRBV20-1 and TRBJ2-7, with D unresolved. In germline, CDR1 is DFQATT, CDR2 SNEGSKA (reference sequence). CDR3 size: 11 residues. The V end was cut by 2 bases, the J end by 3 bases, with 5 bases between. The CDR3 region is CSARRDYEQYF. CDR3 nucleotides: TGCAGTGCTAGAAGGGACTACGAGCAGTACTTC.

In its sample, this clonotype was seen a few times. The rearrangement joins TRBV14 to TRBJ1-2, with D unresolved. CDR1 and CDR2 from the germline V gene are SGHDN and FVKESK. This CDR3 comprises 13 residues. With 0 bases removed from V and 5 bases from J, the gap between germline ends came to 7 bases. CDR3 region: CASSQDVNYGYTF. The CDR3 region has the DNA TGTGCCAGCAGCCAAGATGTGAATTATGGCTACACCTTC. The variable domain in full, with the rest retrieved from reference TRBV14 and TRBJ1-2, is EAGVTQFPSHSVIEKGQTVTLRCDPISGHDNLYWYRRVMGKEIKFLLHFVKESKQDESGMPNNRFLAERTGGTYSTLKVQPAELEDSGVYFCASSQDVNYGYTFGSGTRLTVV.

The chain combines TRBV10-3 with TRBJ1-1, with D perhaps matching TRBD1 (6 bases). CDR3 length equals 12 residues. Per germline, CDR1 ENHRY and CDR2 SYGVKD. With 6 bases removed from V and 8 bases from J, the gap between germline ends came to 13 bases. This CDR3 reads CAISRGPREAFF. CDR3 bases: TGTGCCATCAGCAGGGGCCCGCGAGAAGCTTTCTTT.